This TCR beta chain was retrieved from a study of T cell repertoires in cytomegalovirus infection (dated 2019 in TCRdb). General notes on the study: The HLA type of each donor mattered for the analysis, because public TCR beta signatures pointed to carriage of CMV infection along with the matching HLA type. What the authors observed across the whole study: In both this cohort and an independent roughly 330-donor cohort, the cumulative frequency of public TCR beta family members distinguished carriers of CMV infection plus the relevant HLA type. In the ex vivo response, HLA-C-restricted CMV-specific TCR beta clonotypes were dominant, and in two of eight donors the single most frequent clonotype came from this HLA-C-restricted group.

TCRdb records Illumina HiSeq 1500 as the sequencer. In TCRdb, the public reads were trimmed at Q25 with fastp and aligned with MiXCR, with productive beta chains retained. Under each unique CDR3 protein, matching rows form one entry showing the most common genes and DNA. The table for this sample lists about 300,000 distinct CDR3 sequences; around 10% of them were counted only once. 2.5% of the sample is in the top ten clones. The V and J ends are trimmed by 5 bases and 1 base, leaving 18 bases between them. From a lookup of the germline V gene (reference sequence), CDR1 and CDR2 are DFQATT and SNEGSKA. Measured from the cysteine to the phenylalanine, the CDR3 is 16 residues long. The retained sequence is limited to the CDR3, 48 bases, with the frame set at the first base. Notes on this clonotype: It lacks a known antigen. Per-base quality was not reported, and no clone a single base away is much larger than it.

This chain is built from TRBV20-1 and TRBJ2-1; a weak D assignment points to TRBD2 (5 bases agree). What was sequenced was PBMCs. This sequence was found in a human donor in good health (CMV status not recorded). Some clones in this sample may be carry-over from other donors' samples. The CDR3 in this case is CSAGKSETGSYNEQFF. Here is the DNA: TGCAGTGCTGGTAAATCCGAGACGGGGTCCTACAATGAGCAGTTCTTC.